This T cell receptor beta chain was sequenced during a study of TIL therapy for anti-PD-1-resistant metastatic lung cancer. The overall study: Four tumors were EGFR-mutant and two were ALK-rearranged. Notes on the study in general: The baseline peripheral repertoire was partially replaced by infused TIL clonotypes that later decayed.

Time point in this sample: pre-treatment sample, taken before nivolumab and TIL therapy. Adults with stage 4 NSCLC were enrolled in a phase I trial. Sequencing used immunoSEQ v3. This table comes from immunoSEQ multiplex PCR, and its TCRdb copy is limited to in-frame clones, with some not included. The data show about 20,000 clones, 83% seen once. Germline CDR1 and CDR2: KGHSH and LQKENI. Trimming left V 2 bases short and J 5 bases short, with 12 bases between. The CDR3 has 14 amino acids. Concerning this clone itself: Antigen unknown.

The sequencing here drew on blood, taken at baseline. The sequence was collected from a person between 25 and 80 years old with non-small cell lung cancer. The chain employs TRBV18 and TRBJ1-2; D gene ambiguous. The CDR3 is CASSPGTLRYGYTF. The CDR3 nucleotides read TGTGCCAGCTCACCAGGTACCCTCAGATATGGCTACACCTTC. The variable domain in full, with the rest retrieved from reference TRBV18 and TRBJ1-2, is NAGVMQNPRHLVRRRGQEARLRCSPMKGHSHVYWYRQLPEEGLKFMVYLQKENIIDESGMPKERFSAEFPKEGPSILRIQQVVRGDSAAYFCASSPGTLRYGYTFGSGTRLTVV.